This T cell receptor (beta chain) was sequenced in a study of PD-1 blockade in mismatch repair-deficient tumors. Study overall: Patients had over ten mismatch repair-deficient cancer types and were previously treated and progressing.

CDR3 length: 14 residues. The ends were cut back, 0 bases at V and 4 bases at J, with 8 bases in the middle. The germline gives CDR1 SGHDT, CDR2 YYEEEE. Every patient had mismatch repair deficiency by PCR or immunohistochemistry. The TCR-sequenced patients were a few responders to pembrolizumab. Profiled with immunoSEQ multiplex PCR; TCRdb holds only in-frame clones, not every one. The table records 100,000 to 150,000 clones, roughly 90% of them present only once. With respect to this clone: The antigen remains unidentified.

Study-level results: After pembrolizumab, tumor-resident clones rose rapidly, then generally contracted before radiologic responses.

The material sequenced was peripheral blood, taken 70 to 73 weeks after starting pembrolizumab. The receptor's source is an adult with mismatch repair-deficient cancer. The J gene is TRBJ1-5, the V gene TRBV5-6; no firm D call. CDR3 sequence: CASSLALENQPQHF. The CDR3 DNA reads as TGTGCCAGCAGCTTGGCTCTGGAGAATCAGCCCCAGCATTTT.